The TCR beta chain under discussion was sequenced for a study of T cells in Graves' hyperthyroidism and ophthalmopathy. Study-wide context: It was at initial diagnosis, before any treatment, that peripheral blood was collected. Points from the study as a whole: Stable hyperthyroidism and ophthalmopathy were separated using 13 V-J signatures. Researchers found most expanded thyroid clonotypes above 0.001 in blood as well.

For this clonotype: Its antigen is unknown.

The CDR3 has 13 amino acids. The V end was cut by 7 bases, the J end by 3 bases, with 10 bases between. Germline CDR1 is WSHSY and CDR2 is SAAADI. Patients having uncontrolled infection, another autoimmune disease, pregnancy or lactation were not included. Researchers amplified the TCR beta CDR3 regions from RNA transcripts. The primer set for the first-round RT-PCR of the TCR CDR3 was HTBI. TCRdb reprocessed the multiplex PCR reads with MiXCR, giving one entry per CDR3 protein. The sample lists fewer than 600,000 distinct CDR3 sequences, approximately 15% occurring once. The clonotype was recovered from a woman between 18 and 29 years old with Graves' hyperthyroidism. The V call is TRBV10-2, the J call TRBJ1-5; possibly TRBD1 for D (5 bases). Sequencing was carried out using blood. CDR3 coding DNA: TGCGCCAGCATGGCAGGGTACAATCAGCCCCAGCATTTT. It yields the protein CASMAGYNQPQHF.